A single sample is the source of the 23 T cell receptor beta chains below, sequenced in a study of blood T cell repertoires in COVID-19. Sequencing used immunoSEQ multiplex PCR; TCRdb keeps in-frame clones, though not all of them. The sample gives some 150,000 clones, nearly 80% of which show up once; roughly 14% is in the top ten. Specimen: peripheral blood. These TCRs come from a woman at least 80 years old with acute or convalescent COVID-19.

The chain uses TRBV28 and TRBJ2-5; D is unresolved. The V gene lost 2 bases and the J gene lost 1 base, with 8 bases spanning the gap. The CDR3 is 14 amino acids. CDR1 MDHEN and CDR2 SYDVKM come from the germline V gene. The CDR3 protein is CASSLQSVQETQYF. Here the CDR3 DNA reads TGTGCCAGCAGTTTACAAAGCGTCCAAGAGACCCAGTACTTC. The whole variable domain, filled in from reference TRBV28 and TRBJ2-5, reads DVKVTQSSRYLVKRTGEKVFLECVQDMDHENMFWYRQDPGLGLRLIYFSYDVKMKEKGDIPEGYSVSREKKERFSLILESASTNQTSMYLCASSLQSVQETQYFGPGTRLLVL.

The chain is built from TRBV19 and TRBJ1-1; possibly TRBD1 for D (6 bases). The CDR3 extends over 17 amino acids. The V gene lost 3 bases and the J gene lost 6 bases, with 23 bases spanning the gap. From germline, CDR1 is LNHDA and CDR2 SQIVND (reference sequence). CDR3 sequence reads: CASSMSGGVSSAAEAFF. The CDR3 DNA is TGTGCCAGTAGTATGTCGGGGGGCGTATCTTCGGCGGCTGAAGCTTTCTTT.

This CDR3 is CASSQTGGVYGYTF. The CDR3 DNA reads as TGTGCCAGCAGCCAAACAGGGGGCGTCTATGGCTACACCTTC. The chain employs TRBV3-1 (or the pseudogene TRBV3-2) and TRBJ1-2; TRBD1 matches 9 bases. The trim removed 2 bases at V and 4 bases at J, leaving 2 bases unmatched. Germline V gene sequence: CDR1 LGHDT, CDR2 YNNKEL (reference sequence). There are 14 residues in the CDR3.

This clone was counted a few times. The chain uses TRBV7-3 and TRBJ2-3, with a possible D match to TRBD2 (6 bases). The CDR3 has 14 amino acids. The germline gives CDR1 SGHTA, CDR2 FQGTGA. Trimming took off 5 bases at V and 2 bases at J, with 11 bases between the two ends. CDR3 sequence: CASSPGRTTDTQYF. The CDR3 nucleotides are TGTGCCAGCAGCCCTGGGAGGACCACAGATACGCAGTATTTT. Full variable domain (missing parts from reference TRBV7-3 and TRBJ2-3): GAGVSQTPSNKVTEKGKYVELRCDPISGHTALYWYRQSLGQGPEFLIYFQGTGAADDSGLPNDRFFAVRPEGSVSTLKIQRTERGDSAVYLCASSPGRTTDTQYFGPGTRLTVL.

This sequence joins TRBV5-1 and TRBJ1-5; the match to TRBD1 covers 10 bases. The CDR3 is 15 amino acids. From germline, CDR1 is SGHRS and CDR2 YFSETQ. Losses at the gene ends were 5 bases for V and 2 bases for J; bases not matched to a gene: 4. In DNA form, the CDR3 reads TGCGCCAGCAGTACCGGGACAGGGGGCAATCAGCCCCAGCATTTT. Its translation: CASSTGTGGNQPQHF.

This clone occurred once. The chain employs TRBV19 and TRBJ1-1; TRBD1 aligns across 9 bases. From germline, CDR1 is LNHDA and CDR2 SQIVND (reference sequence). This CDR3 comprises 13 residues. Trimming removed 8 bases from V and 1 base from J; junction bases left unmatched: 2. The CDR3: CASPGQGNTEAFF. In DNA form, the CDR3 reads TGTGCCAGTCCGGGACAGGGGAACACTGAAGCTTTCTTT.

The CDR3: CASSEPGANTGELFF. As DNA, the CDR3 is TGTGCCAGCAGTGAACCGGGGGCGAACACCGGGGAGCTGTTTTTT. The chain is built from TRBV6-1 and TRBJ2-2; TRBD2 is a possible D gene (6 bases). V lost 2 bases and J lost 0, with 7 bases in between. Germline V gives CDR1 MNHNS, CDR2 SASEGT. The CDR3 sequence is 15 residues long.

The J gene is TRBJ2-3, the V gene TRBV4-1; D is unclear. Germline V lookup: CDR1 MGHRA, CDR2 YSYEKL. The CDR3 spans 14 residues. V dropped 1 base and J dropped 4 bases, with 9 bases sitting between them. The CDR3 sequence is CASSQGFSADTQYF. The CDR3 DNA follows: TGCGCCAGCAGCCAAGGCTTCTCGGCAGATACGCAGTATTTT.

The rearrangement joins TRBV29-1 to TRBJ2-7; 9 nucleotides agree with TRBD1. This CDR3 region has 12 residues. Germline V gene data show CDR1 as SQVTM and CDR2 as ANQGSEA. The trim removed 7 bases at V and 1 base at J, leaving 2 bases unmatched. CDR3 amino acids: CSGTGASYEQYF. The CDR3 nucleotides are TGCAGCGGGACAGGGGCTTCCTACGAGCAGTACTTC.

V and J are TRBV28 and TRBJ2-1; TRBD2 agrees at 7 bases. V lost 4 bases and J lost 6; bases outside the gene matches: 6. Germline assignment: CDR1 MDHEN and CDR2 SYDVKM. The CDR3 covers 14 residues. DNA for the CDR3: TGTGCCAGCAGTTCCCCATGGGGGGGCAATGAGCAGTTCTTC. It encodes CASSSPWGGNEQFF. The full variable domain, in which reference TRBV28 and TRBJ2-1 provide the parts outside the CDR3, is DVKVTQSSRYLVKRTGEKVFLECVQDMDHENMFWYRQDPGLGLRLIYFSYDVKMKEKGDIPEGYSVSREKKERFSLILESASTNQTSMYLCASSSPWGGNEQFFGPGTRLTVL.

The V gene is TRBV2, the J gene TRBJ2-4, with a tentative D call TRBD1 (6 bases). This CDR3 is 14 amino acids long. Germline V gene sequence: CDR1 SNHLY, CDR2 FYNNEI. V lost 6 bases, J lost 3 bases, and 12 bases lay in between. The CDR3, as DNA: TGTGCCAGCAGGGTGGACAGCCTCAAAAACATTCAGTACTTC. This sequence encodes CASRVDSLKNIQYF. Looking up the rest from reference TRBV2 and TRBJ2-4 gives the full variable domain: EPEVTQTPSHQVTQMGQEVILRCVPISNHLYFYWYRQILGQKVEFLVSFYNNEISEKSEIFDDQFSVERPDGSNFTLKIRSTKLEDSAMYFCASRVDSLKNIQYFGAGTRLSVL.

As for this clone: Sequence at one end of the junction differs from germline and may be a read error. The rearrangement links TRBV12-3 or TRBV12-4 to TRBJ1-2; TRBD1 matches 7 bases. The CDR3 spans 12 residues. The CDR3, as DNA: TGTGCCAGCAGTTTGAGTAGAGACAGGGCCTCCTTC. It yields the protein CASSLSRDRASF.

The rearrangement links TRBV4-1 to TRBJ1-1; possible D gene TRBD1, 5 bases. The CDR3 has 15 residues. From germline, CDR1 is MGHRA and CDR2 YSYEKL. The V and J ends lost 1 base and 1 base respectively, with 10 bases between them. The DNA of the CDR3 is TGCGCCAGCAGCCAAGCAGGGTCCCAGAACACTGAAGCTTTCTTT. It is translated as CASSQAGSQNTEAFF.

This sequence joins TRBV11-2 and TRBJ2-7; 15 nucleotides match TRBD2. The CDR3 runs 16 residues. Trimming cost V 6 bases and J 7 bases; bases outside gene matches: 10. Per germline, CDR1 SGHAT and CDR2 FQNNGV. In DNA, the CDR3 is TGTGCCAGCAGTTTATGGACTAGCGGGAGGGCGGGAGAGCAGTACTTC. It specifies CASSLWTSGRAGEQYF.

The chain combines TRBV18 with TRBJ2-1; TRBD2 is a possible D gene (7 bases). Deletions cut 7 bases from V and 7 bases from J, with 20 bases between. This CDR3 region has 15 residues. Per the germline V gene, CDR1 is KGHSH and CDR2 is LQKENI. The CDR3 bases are TGTGCCAGCTTCAAAGGGGGGGCAGGAATGAATGAGCAGTTCTTC. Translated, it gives CASFKGGAGMNEQFF. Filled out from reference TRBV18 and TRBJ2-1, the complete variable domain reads NAGVMQNPRHLVRRRGQEARLRCSPMKGHSHVYWYRQLPEEGLKFMVYLQKENIIDESGMPKERFSAEFPKEGPSILRIQQVVRGDSAAYFCASFKGGAGMNEQFFGPGTRLTVL.

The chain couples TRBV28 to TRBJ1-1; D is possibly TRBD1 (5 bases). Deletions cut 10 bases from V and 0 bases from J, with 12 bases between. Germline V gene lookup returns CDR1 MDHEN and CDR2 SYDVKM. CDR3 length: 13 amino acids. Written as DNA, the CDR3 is TGTGCCACTAGTCGGGGGGTGAACACTGAAGCTTTCTTT. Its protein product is CATSRGVNTEAFF.

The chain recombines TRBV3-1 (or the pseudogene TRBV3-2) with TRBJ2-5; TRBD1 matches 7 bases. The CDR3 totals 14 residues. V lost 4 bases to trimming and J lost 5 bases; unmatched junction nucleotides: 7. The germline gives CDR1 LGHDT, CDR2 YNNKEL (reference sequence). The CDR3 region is CASSRDSLGETQYF. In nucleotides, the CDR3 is TGTGCCAGCAGCCGGGACAGCCTAGGGGAGACCCAGTACTTC.

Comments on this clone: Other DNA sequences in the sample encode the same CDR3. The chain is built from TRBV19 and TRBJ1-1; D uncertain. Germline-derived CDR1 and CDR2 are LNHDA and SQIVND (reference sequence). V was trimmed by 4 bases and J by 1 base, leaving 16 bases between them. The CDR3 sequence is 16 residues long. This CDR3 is CASSKNPLSRNTEAFF. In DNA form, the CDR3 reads TGTGCCAGTAGTAAGAATCCCCTATCACGGAACACTGAAGCTTTCTTT.

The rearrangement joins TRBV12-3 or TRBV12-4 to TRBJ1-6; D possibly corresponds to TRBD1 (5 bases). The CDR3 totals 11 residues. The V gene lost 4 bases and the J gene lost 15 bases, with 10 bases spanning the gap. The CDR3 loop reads CASSSDTNLHF. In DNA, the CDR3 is TGTGCCAGCAGTTCGGACACGAACCTCCACTTT.

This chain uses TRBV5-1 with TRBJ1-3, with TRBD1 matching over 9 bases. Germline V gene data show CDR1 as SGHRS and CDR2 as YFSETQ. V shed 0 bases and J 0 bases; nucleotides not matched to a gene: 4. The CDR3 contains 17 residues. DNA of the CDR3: TGCGCCAGCAGCTTGGGGACAGGGGCGAGCTCTGGAAACACCATATATTTT. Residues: CASSLGTGASSGNTIYF.

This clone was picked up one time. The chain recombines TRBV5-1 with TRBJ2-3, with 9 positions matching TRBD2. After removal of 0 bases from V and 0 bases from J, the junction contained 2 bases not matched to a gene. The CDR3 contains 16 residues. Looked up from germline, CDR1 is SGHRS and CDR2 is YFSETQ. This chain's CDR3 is CASSLGLAASTDTQYF. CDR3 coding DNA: TGCGCCAGCAGCTTGGGACTAGCGGCTAGCACAGATACGCAGTATTTT.

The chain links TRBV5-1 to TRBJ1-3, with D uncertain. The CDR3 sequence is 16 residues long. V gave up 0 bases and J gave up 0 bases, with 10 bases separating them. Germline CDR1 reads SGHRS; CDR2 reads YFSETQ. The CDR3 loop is CASSLANFPSGNTIYF. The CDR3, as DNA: TGCGCCAGCAGCTTGGCCAATTTTCCCTCTGGAAACACCATATATTTT.

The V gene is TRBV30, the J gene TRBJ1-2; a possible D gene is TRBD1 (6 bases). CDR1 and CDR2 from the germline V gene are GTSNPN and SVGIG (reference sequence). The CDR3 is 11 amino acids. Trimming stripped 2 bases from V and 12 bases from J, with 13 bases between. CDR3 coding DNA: TGTGCCTGGAGTTCGGACAGCGCGCACACCTTC. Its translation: CAWSSDSAHTF. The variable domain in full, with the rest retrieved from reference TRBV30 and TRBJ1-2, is SQTIHQWPATLVQPVGSPLSLECTVEGTSNPNLYWYRQAAGRGLQLLFYSVGIGQISSEVPQNLSASRPQDRQFILSSKKLLLSDSGFYLCAWSSDSAHTFGSGTRLTVV.